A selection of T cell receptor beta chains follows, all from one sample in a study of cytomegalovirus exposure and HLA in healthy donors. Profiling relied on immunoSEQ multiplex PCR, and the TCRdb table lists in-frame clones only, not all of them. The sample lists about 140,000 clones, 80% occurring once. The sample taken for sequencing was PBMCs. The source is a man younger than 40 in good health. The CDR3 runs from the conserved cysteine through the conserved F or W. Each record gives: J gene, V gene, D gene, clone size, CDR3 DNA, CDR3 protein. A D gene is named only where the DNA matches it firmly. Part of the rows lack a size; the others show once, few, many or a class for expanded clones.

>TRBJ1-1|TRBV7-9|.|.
TGTTCCAGCAGCTTACCTACGATTAACACTGAAGCTTTCTTT
CSSSLPTINTEAFF
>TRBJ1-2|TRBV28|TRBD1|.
TGTGCCAGCTTCCAAGGGGACAGGGGATCTGATGGCTACACCTTC
CASFQGDRGSDGYTF
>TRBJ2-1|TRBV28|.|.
TGTGCCAGCAGTTTAAAGAGGCTCTCCGATGAGCAGTTCTTC
CASSLKRLSDEQFF
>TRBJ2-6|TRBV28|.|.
TGTGCCAGCAGCCCGTGGTCCCACAGGCGGTCTGGGGCCAACGTCCTGACTTTC
CASSPWSHRRSGANVLTF
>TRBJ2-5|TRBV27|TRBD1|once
TGTGCCAGCACCAGCACGGGACAGGTCTCGAGTAAGACCCAGTACTTC
CASTSTGQVSSKTQYF
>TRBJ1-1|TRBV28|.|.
TGTGCCAGCACCCTCGTCTCTGAAGCTTTCTTT
CASTLVSEAFF
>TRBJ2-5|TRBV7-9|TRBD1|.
TGTGCCAGCAGCAGGGACAGGGAAGAGACCCAGTACTTC
CASSRDREETQYF
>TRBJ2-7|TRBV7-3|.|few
TGTGCCAGCAGCTTAAGCCACGGGAGTGGCTACGAGCAGTACTTC
CASSLSHGSGYEQYF
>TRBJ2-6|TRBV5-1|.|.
TGCGCCAGCAGCTTTCCGGGACAAAGCTCCTCTGGGGCCAACGTCCTGACTTTC
CASSFPGQSSSGANVLTF
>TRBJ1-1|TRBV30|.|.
TGTGCCTGGCAGACCGGGACATTGGCTTTCTTT
CAWQTGTLAFF
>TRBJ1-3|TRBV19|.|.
TGTGCCAGTAGCCTCCTGGGGCGGGGAACTGGAAACACCATATATTTT
CASSLLGRGTGNTIYF
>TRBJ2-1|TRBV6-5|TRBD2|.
TGTGCCAGCACCCGACTAGCGGGAGTTTACAATGAGCAGTTCTTC
CASTRLAGVYNEQFF
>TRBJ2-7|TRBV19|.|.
TGTGCCAGTAGTATCCGTACGGGTTCTTCCTACGAGCAGTACTTC
CASSIRTGSSYEQYF
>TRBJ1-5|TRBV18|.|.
TGTGCCAGCTCACCATCACAGGTTAATCAGCCCCAGCATTTT
CASSPSQVNQPQHF
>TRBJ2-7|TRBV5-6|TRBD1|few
TGTGCCAGCAGCTCAACCACCCGGGACAGGGACTCCTACGAGCAGTACTTC
CASSSTTRDRDSYEQYF
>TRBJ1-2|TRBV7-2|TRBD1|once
TGTGCCAGCAGCTTAGGGACAGGGAGCCTCTATGGCTACACCTTC
CASSLGTGSLYGYTF
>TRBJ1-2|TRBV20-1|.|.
TGCAGTGTTCGGGGTCTTTATGGCTACACCTTC
CSVRGLYGYTF
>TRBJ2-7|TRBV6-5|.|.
TGTGCCAGCAAAAACCCCGCAGGACAGTTCCACGAGCAGTACTTC
CASKNPAGQFHEQYF
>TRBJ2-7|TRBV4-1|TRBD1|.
TGCGCCAGCAGCCAGGGACAGGGGCCACGTGGGGAGCAGTACTTC
CASSQGQGPRGEQYF
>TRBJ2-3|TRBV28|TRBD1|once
TGTGCCATTCGGGACAGAAACACAGATACGCAGTATTTT
CAIRDRNTDTQYF
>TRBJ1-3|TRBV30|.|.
TGTGCCTGGAGTGTTCTGAGCTCTGGAAACACCATATATTTT
CAWSVLSSGNTIYF
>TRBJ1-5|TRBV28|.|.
TGTGCCACCGCGGGGGCTGAATCTCATCAGCCCCAGCATTTT
CATAGAESHQPQHF
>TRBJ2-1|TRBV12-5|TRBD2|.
TGTGCTAGTGGTTTGGTACTGGCTAGCGGGAGCGGTAGTGAGCAGTTCTTC
CASGLVLASGSGSEQFF
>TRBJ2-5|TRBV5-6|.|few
TGTGCCAGCGGCAGAGAGACCCAGTACTTC
CASGRETQYF
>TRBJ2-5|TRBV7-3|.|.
TGTGCCAGCAGCTTAGGGCACTCGTACCAAGAGACCCAGTACTTC
CASSLGHSYQETQYF
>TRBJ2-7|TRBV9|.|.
TGTGCCAGCAGCGTAGGGGGACAATCCTACGAGCAGTACTTC
CASSVGGQSYEQYF
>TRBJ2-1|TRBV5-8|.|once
TGTGCCAGCAGACACAGGTACGGTGAGCAGTTCTTC
CASRHRYGEQFF
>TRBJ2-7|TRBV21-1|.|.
TGTGCCAGCAGCCCCCGGACTTCCCCCGACGAGCAGTACTTC
CASSPRTSPDEQYF
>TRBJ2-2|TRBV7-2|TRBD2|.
TGTGCCAGCAGCTCGCAAGCGGGAGGAGGGACCGGGGAGCTGTTTTTT
CASSSQAGGGTGELFF
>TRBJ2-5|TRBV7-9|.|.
TGTTCCAGCAGCTCCCGGGGGATCCAAGAGACCCAGTACTTC
CSSSSRGIQETQYF
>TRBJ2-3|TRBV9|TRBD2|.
TGTGCCAGCAGCGCCCAAGTGGGACTAGCGGGAGGCACAGATACGCAGTATTTT
CASSAQVGLAGGTDTQYF
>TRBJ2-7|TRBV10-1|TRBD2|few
TGCGCCAGCAGCCGCGGGACTAGTGGCATGAAGCAGTACTTC
CASSRGTSGMKQYF
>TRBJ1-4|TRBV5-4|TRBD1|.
TGTGCCAGCAGCTTGGACAGGGGTGATGAAAAACTGTTTTTT
CASSLDRGDEKLFF
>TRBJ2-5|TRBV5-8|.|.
TGTGCCACGAGCGGGCGTATCCAAGAGACCCAGTACTTC
CATSGRIQETQYF
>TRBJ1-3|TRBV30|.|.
TGTGCCTGGAGAGACAGCTCTGGAAACACCATATATTTT
CAWRDSSGNTIYF
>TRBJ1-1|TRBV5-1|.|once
TGCGCCAGCAGCTTGGGACCCCAGGGGAACACTGAAGCTTTCTTT
CASSLGPQGNTEAFF
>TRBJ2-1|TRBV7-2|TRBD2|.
TGTGCCAGCAGCCTTAGCGGGAGTGTCTACAATGAGCAGTTCTTC
CASSLSGSVYNEQFF